This T cell receptor (beta chain) emerged from a study of control samples from healthy donors and cancer patients. TCRdb's copy holds only in-frame clones and misses some; the assay was immunoSEQ multiplex PCR. The table shows approximately 170,000 clones, with approximately 94% occurring only once. The CDR3 spans 17 residues. The V gene's germline CDR1 is LNHDA and CDR2 SQIVND (reference sequence). J was trimmed by 0 bases and V by 4 bases; bases with no gene match: 8. The gene calls are TRBV19 and TRBJ2-1; 8 bases align to TRBD1. This TCR derives from a man younger than 40 in good health. Sequencing used blood. The CDR3 reads CASSTFRTGSSYNEQFF. Here the CDR3 DNA reads TGTGCCAGTAGTACCTTCAGGACAGGGAGCTCCTACAATGAGCAGTTCTTC.